Below, one T cell receptor beta chain is given with its context. Its antigen is unidentified. These data originate in a study of a mutant IDH1 vaccine in newly diagnosed glioma. Study as a whole: Earlier care involved radiotherapy, temozolomide, or both, and the majority received both. Week 47 marked visit V13, whereas week 35 marked visit V12.

Assay: immunoSEQ multiplex PCR; the TCRdb copy retains only in-frame clones and omits some. The data contain 68,000 or so clones, 84% of them singletons. This CDR3 spans 14 amino acids. From germline, CDR1 is SEHNR and CDR2 FQNEAQ (reference sequence). V was clipped by 4 bases and J by 7 bases; unmatched bases: 5. The time point is: week 35, safety follow-up. In every dose of vaccine, 300 ug of mutant IDH1 20-mer peptide was given alongside topical imiquimod. The receptor was derived from a man younger than 35 with glioma. The chain combines TRBV7-9 with TRBJ1-5; 9 positions match TRBD1. Sequences were derived from PBMCs, sampled from a glioma patient whose treatment included an IDH1 peptide vaccine. This chain's CDR3 is CASSSTGGGQPQHF. DNA of the CDR3: TGTGCCAGCAGCTCAACAGGGGGCGGACAGCCCCAGCATTTT.